The present T cell receptor beta chain was sequenced within a study of blood T cell repertoires in COVID-19. Study background: Samples representing acute and convalescent COVID-19 were sourced from the United States, Italy and Spain. T cells, B-cell-depleted T cells, or PBMCs supplied cDNA or gDNA.

The CDR3 consists of 12 residues. The V and J ends lost 6 bases and 8 bases respectively, with 12 bases between them. Germline V gene sequence: CDR1 MDHEN, CDR2 SYDVKM. In the original processing: The assay estimated nucleated cells by amplifying reference gene primers. Profiled with immunoSEQ multiplex PCR; TCRdb holds only in-frame clones, not every one. That table furnishes V, J and clone size, whereas the DNA furnished D and trimming. The top ten clones hold more than 15% of a sample with some 130,000 clones, around 79% of them seen once. Sequencing was done on a sample of peripheral blood. This chain joins TRBV28 and TRBJ2-3, with D perhaps TRBD1 (5 bases). This TCR was recovered from a man at least 80 years old with acute or convalescent COVID-19. The CDR3 reads CASSLIQGTQYF. DNA for the CDR3: TGTGCCAGCAGCTTAATTCAGGGTACGCAGTATTTT.